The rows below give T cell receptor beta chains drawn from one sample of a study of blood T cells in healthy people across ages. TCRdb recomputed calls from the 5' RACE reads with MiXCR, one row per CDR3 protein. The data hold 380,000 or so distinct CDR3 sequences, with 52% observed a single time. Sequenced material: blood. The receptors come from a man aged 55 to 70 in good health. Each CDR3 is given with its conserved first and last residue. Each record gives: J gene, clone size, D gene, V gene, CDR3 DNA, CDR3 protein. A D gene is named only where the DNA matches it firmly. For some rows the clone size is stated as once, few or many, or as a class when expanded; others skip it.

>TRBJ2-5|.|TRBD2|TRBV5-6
TGTGCCAGCAGCCCCGGACTAGCGGACCAGAAAGAGACCCAGTACTTC
CASSPGLADQKETQYF
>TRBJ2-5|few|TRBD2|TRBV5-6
TGTGCCAGCAGCGTGGGACTAGCGGGGAGAATCCACCAAGAGACCCAGTACTTC
CASSVGLAGRIHQETQYF
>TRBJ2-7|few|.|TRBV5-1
TGCGCCAGCAGCTTCCCCCCGACCCCTTCCAGCTACGAGCAGTACTTC
CASSFPPTPSSYEQYF
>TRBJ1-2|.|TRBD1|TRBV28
TGTGCCAGCAGACCAGGGACAGGGGGCACCTATGGCTGCACCTTC
CASRPGTGGTYGCTF
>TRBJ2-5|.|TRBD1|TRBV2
TGTGCCAGCAGTGAGTCCGCAGGGGGTGGGCAGACCCAGTACTTC
CASSESAGGGQTQYF
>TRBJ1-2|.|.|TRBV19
TGTGCCAGTACCAAAGGATGGGGCTACACCTTC
CASTKGWGYTF
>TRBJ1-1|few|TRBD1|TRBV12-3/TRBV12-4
TGTGCCAGCAGTCTCCGGGACAGGGAGCACACTGAAGCTTTCTTT
CASSLRDREHTEAFF
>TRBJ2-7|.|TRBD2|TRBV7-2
TGTGTCAGCAGCTTAGCGGGAGGGCCGATCTACGAGCAGTACTTC
CVSSLAGGPIYEQYF
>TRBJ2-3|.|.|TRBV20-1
TGCAGTGCCCCCTCCCAGACGGGTACGACAGATACGCAGTATTTT
CSAPSQTGTTDTQYF
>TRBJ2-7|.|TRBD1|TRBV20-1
TGCAGTGCTCTTGGACAGGGGTACAATGAGCAGTACTTC
CSALGQGYNEQYF
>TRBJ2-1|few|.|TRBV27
TGTGCCAGCAGTCCGGTCTTAGGTGAGCAGTTCTTC
CASSPVLGEQFF
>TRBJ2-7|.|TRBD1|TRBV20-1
TGCAGTGCAGAGTCGGACAGGGACATCTACGAGCAGTACTTC
CSAESDRDIYEQYF
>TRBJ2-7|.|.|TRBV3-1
TGTGCCAGCAGCCAAACGGCCGCCCGGAGCTCCTACGAGCAGTACTTC
CASSQTAARSSYEQYF
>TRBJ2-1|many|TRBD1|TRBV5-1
TGCGCCAGCAGCCATCCGGGACAGGGGGCAGGGGAGCAGTTCTTC
CASSHPGQGAGEQFF
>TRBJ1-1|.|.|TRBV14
TGTGCCAGCAGCCAACTAGGGTCAGGGAACACTGAAGCTTCCTTT
CASSQLGSGNTEASF
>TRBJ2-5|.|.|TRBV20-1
TGCAGTGCTACTCTGTGGCACCACCATGAGACCCAGTACTTC
CSATLWHHHETQYF
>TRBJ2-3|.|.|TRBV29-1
TGCAGCGTTCGAACGGATAACACAGATACGCAGTATTTT
CSVRTDNTDTQYF
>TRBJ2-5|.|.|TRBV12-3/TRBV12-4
TGTGCCAGCAGTCCCAGAGGACTGGGAGAGACCCAGTACTTC
CASSPRGLGETQYF
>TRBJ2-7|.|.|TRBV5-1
TGCGCCAGCAGCGCGGTGGGTGGATACGAGCAGTACTTC
CASSAVGGYEQYF
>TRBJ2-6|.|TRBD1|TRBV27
TGTGCCAGCAGTCCGGGACAGAGCTCTGGGGCCAACGTCCTGACTTTC
CASSPGQSSGANVLTF
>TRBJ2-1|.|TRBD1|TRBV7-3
TGTGCCAGCAGCTTGGGACAGGGCATGTACAATGAGCAGTTCTTC
CASSLGQGMYNEQFF
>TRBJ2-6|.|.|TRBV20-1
TGCAGTGCTAGGGGAAACCAGGGGCTCTGGGCCAACGTCCTGACTTTC
CSARGNQGLWANVLTF
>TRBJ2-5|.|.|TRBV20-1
TGCAGTGCTACGGGACGCCCAGAGACCCAGTACTTC
CSATGRPETQYF
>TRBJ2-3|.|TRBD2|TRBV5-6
TGTGCCAGCAGCTCGATTAGCGGGAGAAGGGGCACAGATACGCAGTATTTT
CASSSISGRRGTDTQYF
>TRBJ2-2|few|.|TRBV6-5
TGTGCCAGCAGTAGCGGACCGAACACCGGGGAGCTGTTTTTT
CASSSGPNTGELFF
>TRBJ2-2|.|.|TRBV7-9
TGTGCCAGCACCCTCGGGGGCGGAACCGGGGAGCTGTTTTTT
CASTLGGGTGELFF
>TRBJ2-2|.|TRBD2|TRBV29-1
TGCAGCTTTAGCGGGGGGAACACCGGGGAGCTGTTTTTT
CSFSGGNTGELFF
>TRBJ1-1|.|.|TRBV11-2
TGTGCCAGCATCGAAATAAGGAACACTGAAGCTTTCTTT
CASIEIRNTEAFF
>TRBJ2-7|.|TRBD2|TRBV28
TGTGCCAGCACCACTAGCGGGAGGGCCTTTAACGAGCAGTACTTC
CASTTSGRAFNEQYF
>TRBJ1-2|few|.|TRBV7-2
TGTGCCAGCAGCTTAGCAGGGGCTGGCTACACCTTC
CASSLAGAGYTF
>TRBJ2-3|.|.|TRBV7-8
TGTGCCAGCAGCTTAAACCTAATTGGCACAGATACGCAGTATTTT
CASSLNLIGTDTQYF
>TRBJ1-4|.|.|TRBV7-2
TGTGCCAGCAGCTCAGCTGGTAGGGATGAAAAACTGTTTTTT
CASSSAGRDEKLFF
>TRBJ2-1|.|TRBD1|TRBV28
TGTGCCAGCAGTGCCGACAGGGAAGCCTACAATGAGCAGTTCTTC
CASSADREAYNEQFF
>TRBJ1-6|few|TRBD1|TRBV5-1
TGCGCCAGCAGCTTTGAAGACAGGGGTTCACCCCTCCACTTT
CASSFEDRGSPLHF
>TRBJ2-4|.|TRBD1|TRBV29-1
TGCAGCGTTGGAGCAGGGGGCGGGGAGCAGTACTTC
CSVGAGGGEQYF
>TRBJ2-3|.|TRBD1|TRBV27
TGTGCCAGCAGCTTGACAGGGGGGGCGCAGTATTTT
CASSLTGGAQYF
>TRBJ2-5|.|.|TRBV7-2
TGTGCCAGCGGAGGGACTCTGGGGGAGACCCAGTACTTC
CASGGTLGETQYF
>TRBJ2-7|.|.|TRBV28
TGTGCCAGCAGTTTATCGCGGGGCCCCAAGAACGAGCAGTACTTC
CASSLSRGPKNEQYF
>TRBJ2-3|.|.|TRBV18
TGTGCCAGCTCACCTGCTGGGACATATAGCACAGATACGCAGTATTTT
CASSPAGTYSTDTQYF
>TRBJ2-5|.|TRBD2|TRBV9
TGTGCCAGCAGCCTTTCGGGGGGGGTAGAGACCCAGTACTTC
CASSLSGGVETQYF
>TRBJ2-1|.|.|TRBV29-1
TGCAGCGTTGAGAAGTCCCAGGGCAATGAGCAGTTCTTC
CSVEKSQGNEQFF
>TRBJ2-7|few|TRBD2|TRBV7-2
TGTGCCAGCAGCAACCCGACTAGCGGGAGGACCTACGAGCAGTACTTC
CASSNPTSGRTYEQYF
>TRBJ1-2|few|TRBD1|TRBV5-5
TGTGCCAGCAGCCCACGGACAGGGGGGCTCTCTGGCTACACCTTC
CASSPRTGGLSGYTF
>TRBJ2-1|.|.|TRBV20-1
TGCAGTGCTCTGTCCCGCTTAAATGAGCAGTTCTTC
CSALSRLNEQFF
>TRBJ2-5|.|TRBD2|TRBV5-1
TGCGCCAGCAGCCCTATAACTAGCGGGGTCCAAGAGACCCAGTACTTC
CASSPITSGVQETQYF
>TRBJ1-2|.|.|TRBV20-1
TGCAGTGCTACCCTTAAGGGCCCTAACTATGGCTACACCTTC
CSATLKGPNYGYTF
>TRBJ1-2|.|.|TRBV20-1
TGCAGTGCTAGAGATGGGGGGGTTAACTATGGCTACACCTTC
CSARDGGVNYGYTF
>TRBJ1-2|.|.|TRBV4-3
TGCGCCAGCAGCCAAGAACCTAATGGGGGACCTTTTTATGGCTACACCTTC
CASSQEPNGGPFYGYTF
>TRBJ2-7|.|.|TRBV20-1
TGCAGCGGATACGGGGGATACGAGCAGTACTTC
CSGYGGYEQYF
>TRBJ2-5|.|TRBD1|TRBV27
TGTGCCAGCAGTCCGGGGGACAGGATTCGCCAAGAGACCCAGTACTTC
CASSPGDRIRQETQYF